The 11 T cell receptor beta chains below all came from one sample that was sequenced in a study of human T cells and chemical hapten exposure. As to time point: patch test 1, 2 weeks after DPC sensitization. Treatment described: therapeutic diphenylcyclopropenone sensitization with weekly scalp DPC. MiXCR, applied by TCRdb to the RACE reads, yields one record per CDR3 protein. Found here are tens of thousands of distinct CDR3 sequences, around 30% of them singletons; the top ten hold about 8.1%. The sample in question was whole blood, obtained in connection with sensitization to the hapten diphenylcyclopropenone (DPC). All receptors derive from a man aged 35-49 years with alopecia areata. Some clones in this sample may be carry-over from other donors' samples.

This clonotype was counted between two and nine times. The chain carries TRBV6-6 and TRBJ1-1, with D possibly matching TRBD1 (5 bases). V lost 4 bases and J lost 1, with 10 bases in between. In germline, CDR1 is MNHNY, CDR2 SVGAGI (reference sequence). This CDR3 is 14 amino acids long. The CDR3: CASSLGRQNTEAFF. The CDR3 bases are TGTGCCAGCAGTTTGGGACGGCAGAACACTGAAGCTTTCTTT.

The rearrangement links TRBV5-5 to TRBJ2-3; 9 nucleotides line up with TRBD2. J was trimmed by 2 bases and V by 3 bases; bases with no gene match: 4. The CDR3 is made up of 15 amino acids. Looked up from germline, CDR1 is SGHKS and CDR2 is YYEKEE (reference sequence). The CDR3 is CASSWGTSSTDTQYF. The CDR3 DNA is TGTGCCAGCAGCTGGGGGACTAGCTCCACAGATACGCAGTATTTT.

This clonotype was picked up a small number of times. The CDR3 nucleotides read TGTGCCAGCAGCCGCTCCCCGGGACAGGGGGCTGGAAACACCATATATTTT. It encodes CASSRSPGQGAGNTIYF. The rearrangement uses TRBV6-5 and TRBJ1-3, with 11 positions matching TRBD1. V lost 6 bases, J lost 2 bases, and 9 bases stayed unmatched. The CDR3 runs 17 residues. Germline V gene data show CDR1 as MNHEY and CDR2 as SVGAGI.

This chain connects TRBV18 to TRBJ1-5; TRBD1 is a possible D gene (6 bases). Per germline, CDR1 KGHSH and CDR2 LQKENI. CDR3 length: 16 amino acids. Deletions cut 2 bases from V and 2 bases from J, with 13 bases between. CDR3 coding DNA: TGTGCCAGCTCACCATCGGGAAACAGGGGCAATCAGCCCCAGCATTTT. This codes for CASSPSGNRGNQPQHF.

This clonotype appeared a few times. This chain joins TRBV28 and TRBJ2-7; 9 bases line up with TRBD2. Trimming at V came to 5 bases and at J to 4 bases, leaving 12 bases not matched to a gene. The germline V gene has CDR1 MDHEN and CDR2 SYDVKM. The CDR3 loop spans 16 amino acids. CDR3 residues: CASSQRSGLAMYEQYF. The CDR3 DNA reads as TGTGCCAGCAGTCAACGGTCCGGACTAGCGATGTACGAGCAGTACTTC. The entire variable domain, with the rest obtained from reference TRBV28 and TRBJ2-7, is as follows: DVKVTQSSRYLVKRTGEKVFLECVQDMDHENMFWYRQDPGLGLRLIYFSYDVKMKEKGDIPEGYSVSREKKERFSLILESASTNQTSMYLCASSQRSGLAMYEQYFGPGTRLTVT.

The chain is built from TRBV2 and TRBJ2-5, with D tentatively TRBD2 (5 bases). The CDR3 totals 12 residues. The V end lost 6 bases, the J end lost 3 bases, and 8 bases lay between the germline ends. Germline values: CDR1 SNHLY, CDR2 FYNNEI. Here the CDR3 DNA reads TGTGCCAGCAGGCGGCGGGAAGAGACCCAGTACTTC. This encodes CASRRREETQYF.

This clonotype was seen a few times. The V call is TRBV11-2, the J call TRBJ2-7; maybe TRBD1 (5 bases). Per germline, CDR1 SGHAT and CDR2 FQNNGV. The V end lost 5 bases, the J end lost 1 base, and 18 bases lay between the germline ends. CDR3 size: 16 residues. CDR3 bases: TGTGCCAGCAGCCCTAACCTTGGGCAGGGATCCTACGAGCAGTACTTC. Translation gives CASSPNLGQGSYEQYF.

As regards this clonotype: One end of the junction does not line up with germline, which may come from a read error. This sequence joins TRBV18 and TRBJ1-1, with unresolved D. Per the germline V gene, CDR1 is KGHSH and CDR2 is LQKENI. CDR3 length equals 13 residues. The CDR3: CASSPEMSPETFF. In DNA form, the CDR3 reads TGTGCCAGCTCACCAGAAATGTCTCCTGAAACTTTCTTT.

The chain has TRBV30 and TRBJ2-3, with D unclear. The germline CDR1 and CDR2 sequences are GTSNPN and SVGIG (reference sequence). V lost 1 base and J 1 base, leaving 12 bases between the germline ends. The CDR3 is 15 amino acids. The CDR3 sequence: CAWSDGTGRTDTQYF. Written as DNA, the CDR3 is TGTGCCTGGAGTGATGGTACGGGTCGCACAGATACGCAGTATTTT.

CDR3 nucleotides: TGTGCCACCAGTGATGGGGCCATAAATATTCAAGAGACCCAGTACTTC. This sequence encodes CATSDGAINIQETQYF. V usage is TRBV24-1 and J usage is TRBJ2-5, with TRBD1 as a possible D gene (5 bases). V lost 3 bases and J 2 bases, leaving 15 bases between the germline ends. Germline assignment: CDR1 KGHDR and CDR2 SFDVKD. The CDR3 totals 16 residues.

The chain has TRBV6-5 and TRBJ1-5; D is unresolved. V gave up 6 bases and J gave up 6 bases, with 15 bases separating them. The CDR3 runs to 14 residues. The germline V gene encodes CDR1 MNHEY and CDR2 SVGAGI. This CDR3 reads CASRMDPSGQPQHF. The CDR3 DNA follows: TGTGCCAGCAGAATGGACCCGTCAGGTCAGCCCCAGCATTTT.